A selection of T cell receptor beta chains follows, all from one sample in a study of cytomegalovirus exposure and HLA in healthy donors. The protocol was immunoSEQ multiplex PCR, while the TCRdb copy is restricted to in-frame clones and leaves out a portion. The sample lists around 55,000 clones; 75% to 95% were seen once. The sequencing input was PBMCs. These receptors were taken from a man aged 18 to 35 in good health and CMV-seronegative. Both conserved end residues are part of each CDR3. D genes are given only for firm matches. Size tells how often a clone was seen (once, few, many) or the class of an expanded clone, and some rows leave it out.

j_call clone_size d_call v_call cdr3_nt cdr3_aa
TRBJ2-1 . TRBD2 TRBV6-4 TGTGCCAGCAGCGGGACTAGCGGGAGGGCGTCCTACAATGAGCAGTTCTTC CASSGTSGRASYNEQFF
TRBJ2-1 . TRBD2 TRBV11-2 TGTGCCAGCAGCCGACGGGGGACTAGCGGGAGATACGAGCAGTTCTTC CASSRRGTSGRYEQFF
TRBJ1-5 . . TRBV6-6 TGTGCCAGCAAATATCTCAGTGACAATCAGCCCCAGCATTTT CASKYLSDNQPQHF
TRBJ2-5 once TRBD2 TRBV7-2 TGTGCCAGCACCCCTAGCGGGATACAAGAGACCCAGTACTTC CASTPSGIQETQYF
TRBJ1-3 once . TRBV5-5 TGTGCCAGCACCCCGAGCTCTGGAAACACCATATATTTT CASTPSSGNTIYF
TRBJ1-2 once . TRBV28 TGTGCCAGCAGTTCCCCCCGGGGGGGCAACTATGGCTACACCTTC CASSSPRGGNYGYTF
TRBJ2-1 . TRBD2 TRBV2 TGTGCCAGCATGATAGCGGGAGTTCATGAGCAGTTCTTC CASMIAGVHEQFF
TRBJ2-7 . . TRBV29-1 TGCAGCGTACAGATGCAGGGGCTGGGGCAGTACTTC CSVQMQGLGQYF
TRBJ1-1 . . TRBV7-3 TGTGCCAGCAGCTTACGGGGGGCGAGCACTGAAGCTTTCTTT CASSLRGASTEAFF
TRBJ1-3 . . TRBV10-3 TGTGCCACCGTCGGGGAGGCGAACTCTGGAAACACCATATATTTT CATVGEANSGNTIYF
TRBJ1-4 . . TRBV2 TGTGCCAGCGTACTGGACAGCACTAATGAAAAACTGTTTTTT CASVLDSTNEKLFF
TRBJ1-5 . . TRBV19 TGTGCCAGTAGTGAATACAGGGACAATCAGCCCCAGCATTTT CASSEYRDNQPQHF
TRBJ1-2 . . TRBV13 TGTGCCAGCAGCTTACAGGCTAACTATGGCTACACCTTC CASSLQANYGYTF
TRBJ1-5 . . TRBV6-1 TGTGCCAGCAGCAGGGACGCGGGAAATCAGCCCCAGCATTTT CASSRDAGNQPQHF
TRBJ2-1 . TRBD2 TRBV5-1 TGCGCCAGCAGCTTACCGGGACTAGCGGGAGGGGCTAATGAGCAGTTCTTC CASSLPGLAGGANEQFF
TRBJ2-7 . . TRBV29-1 TGCAGCGTTGTATTCTCCTACGAGCAGTACTTC CSVVFSYEQYF
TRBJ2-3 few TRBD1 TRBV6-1 TGTGCCACCTCCCCCGGGACAGGGGATGCAGATACGCAGTATTTT CATSPGTGDADTQYF
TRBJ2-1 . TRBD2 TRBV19 TGTGCCAGTAGTAGGCTAGCGGGAGGCTACGTTCATGAGCAGTTCTTC CASSRLAGGYVHEQFF
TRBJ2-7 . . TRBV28 TGTGCCAGTGATCGGGGGAATCGTCTTCACGAGCAGTACTTC CASDRGNRLHEQYF
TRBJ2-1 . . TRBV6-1 TGTGCCAGCAGTGAACGCGACTCAAGGCTAGCAGGTTTCCATGAGCAGTTCTTC CASSERDSRLAGFHEQFF
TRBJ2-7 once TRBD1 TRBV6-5 TGTGCCAGCAGTTACTCGGACGGGACAGGGATCTACGAGCAGTACTTC CASSYSDGTGIYEQYF
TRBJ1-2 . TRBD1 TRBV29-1 TGCAGCGTTGAACCCCGGGACAGATACTATGGCTACACCTTC CSVEPRDRYYGYTF
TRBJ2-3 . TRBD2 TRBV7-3 TGTGCCAGCAGCTTAACCAGCGGGAGAGGGGGGGCGGGCACAGATACGCAGTATTTT CASSLTSGRGGAGTDTQYF
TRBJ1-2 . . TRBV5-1 TGCGCCAGCAGCCCCCTCCCGCAGGACTATGGCTACACCTTC CASSPLPQDYGYTF
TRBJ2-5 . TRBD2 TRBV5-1 TGCGCCAGCAGCCGTCAGACTAGCGGCAAAGAGACCCAGTACTTC CASSRQTSGKETQYF
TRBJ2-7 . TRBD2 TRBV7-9 TGTGCCAGCAGCTTTTCCCTACTTACGGGACTAGCTGGCGACGAGCAGTACTTC CASSFSLLTGLAGDEQYF
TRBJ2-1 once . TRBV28 TGTGCCAGCAGTAAGTCGGGAGTGGGCTCCTACAATGAGCAGTTCTTC CASSKSGVGSYNEQFF
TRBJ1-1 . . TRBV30 TGTGCCTGGAGTGTAGGGGCCCTAAACACTGAAGCTTTCTTT CAWSVGALNTEAFF
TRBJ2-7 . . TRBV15 TGTGCCACCAGCAGAGGGGCAGAATCGATGTACGAGCAGTACTTC CATSRGAESMYEQYF
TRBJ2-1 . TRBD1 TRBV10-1 TGCGCCAGCAGCCCCCGGACAGGGTCTGGCAATGAGCAGTTCTTC CASSPRTGSGNEQFF
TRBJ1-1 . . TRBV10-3 TGTGCCATCAGCGGGAGTAACACTGAAGCTTTCTTT CAISGSNTEAFF
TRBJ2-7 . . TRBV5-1 TGCGCCAGCAGCTTGGCCGCGACTGCCAGCTCCTACGAGCAGTACTTC CASSLAATASSYEQYF